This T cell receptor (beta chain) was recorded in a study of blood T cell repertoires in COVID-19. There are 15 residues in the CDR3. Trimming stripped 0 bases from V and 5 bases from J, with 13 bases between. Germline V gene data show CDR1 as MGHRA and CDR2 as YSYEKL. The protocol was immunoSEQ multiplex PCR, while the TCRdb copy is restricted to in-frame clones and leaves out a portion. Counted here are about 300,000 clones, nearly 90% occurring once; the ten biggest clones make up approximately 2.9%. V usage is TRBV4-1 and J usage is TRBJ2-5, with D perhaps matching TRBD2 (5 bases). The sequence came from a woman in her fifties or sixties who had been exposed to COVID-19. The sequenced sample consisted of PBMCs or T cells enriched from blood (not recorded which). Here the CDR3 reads CASSQEGRGSETQYF. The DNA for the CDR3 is TGCGCCAGCAGCCAAGAAGGCCGGGGATCGGAGACCCAGTACTTC.